This T cell receptor (beta chain) is from a study of response to subunit inactivated influenza vaccine. The CDR3 covers 19 residues. The germline CDR1 and CDR2 sequences are SGHVS and FQNEAQ. J was trimmed by 8 bases and V by 1 base; bases with no gene match: 16. TCRdb fed the RT-PCR reads into MiXCR, producing one record per CDR3 protein. The table lists approximately 730,000 distinct CDR3 sequences, approximately 15% of them singletons. J is TRBJ2-1 and V is TRBV7-8; 11 bases agree with TRBD2. The input for sequencing was PBMCs from blood, taken roughly 2 weeks before vaccination. This clonotype was obtained from a man in his forties or fifties who received an inactivated influenza vaccine. CDR3 in amino acids: CASSLVIIWTSGPGDEQFF. The CDR3 nucleotides read TGTGCCAGCAGCTTAGTCATCATCTGGACTAGCGGGCCTGGGGATGAGCAGTTCTTC.